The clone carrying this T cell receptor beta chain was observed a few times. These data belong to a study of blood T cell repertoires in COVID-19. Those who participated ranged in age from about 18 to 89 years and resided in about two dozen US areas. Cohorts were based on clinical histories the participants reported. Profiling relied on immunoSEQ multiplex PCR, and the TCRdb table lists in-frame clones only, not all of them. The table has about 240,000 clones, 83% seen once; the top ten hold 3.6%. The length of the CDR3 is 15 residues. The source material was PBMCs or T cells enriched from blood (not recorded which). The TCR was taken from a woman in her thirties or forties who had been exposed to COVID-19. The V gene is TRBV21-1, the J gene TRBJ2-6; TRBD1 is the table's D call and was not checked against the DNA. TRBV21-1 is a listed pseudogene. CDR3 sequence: CASRRQGCGANVLTF. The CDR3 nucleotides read TGTGCCAGCCGACGTCAGGGCTGTGGGGCCAACGTCCTGACTTTC.